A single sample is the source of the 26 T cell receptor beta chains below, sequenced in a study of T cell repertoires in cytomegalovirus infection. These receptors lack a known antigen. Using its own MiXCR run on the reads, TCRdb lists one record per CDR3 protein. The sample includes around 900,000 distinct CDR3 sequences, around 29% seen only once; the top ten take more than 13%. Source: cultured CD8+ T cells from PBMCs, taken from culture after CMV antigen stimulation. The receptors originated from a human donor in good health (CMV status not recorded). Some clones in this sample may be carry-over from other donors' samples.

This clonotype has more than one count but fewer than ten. CDR3: CSVEKWVGHSGANVLTF. CDR3 nucleotide sequence: TGCAGCGTTGAAAAGTGGGTAGGACACTCTGGGGCCAACGTCCTGACTTTC. J is TRBJ2-6 and V is TRBV29-1; D perhaps matches TRBD1 (5 bases). The CDR3 runs to 17 residues. From germline, CDR1 is SQVTM and CDR2 ANQGSEA. Trimming left V 2 bases short and J 0 bases short, with 14 bases between.

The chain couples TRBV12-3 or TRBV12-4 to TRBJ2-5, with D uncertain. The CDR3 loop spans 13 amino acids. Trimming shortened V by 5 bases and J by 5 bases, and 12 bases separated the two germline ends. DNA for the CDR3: TGTGCCAGCAGTCCAGACACCGGGGAGACCCAGTACTTC. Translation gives CASSPDTGETQYF.

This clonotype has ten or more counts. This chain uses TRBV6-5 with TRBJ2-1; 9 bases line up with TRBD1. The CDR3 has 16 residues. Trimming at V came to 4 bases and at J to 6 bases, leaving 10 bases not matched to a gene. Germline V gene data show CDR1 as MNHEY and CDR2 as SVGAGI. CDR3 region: CASSSPGTGSVNEQFF. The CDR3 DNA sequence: TGTGCCAGCAGTTCCCCCGGGACAGGGTCCGTCAATGAGCAGTTCTTC.

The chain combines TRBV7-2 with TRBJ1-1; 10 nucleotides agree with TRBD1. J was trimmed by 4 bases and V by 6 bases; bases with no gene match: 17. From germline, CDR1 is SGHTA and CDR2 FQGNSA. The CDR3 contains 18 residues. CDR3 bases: TGTGCCAGCAGTCCGCGGGGGAGACAGGGGGCGCGGAGCACTGAAGCTTTCTTT. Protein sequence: CASSPRGRQGARSTEAFF.

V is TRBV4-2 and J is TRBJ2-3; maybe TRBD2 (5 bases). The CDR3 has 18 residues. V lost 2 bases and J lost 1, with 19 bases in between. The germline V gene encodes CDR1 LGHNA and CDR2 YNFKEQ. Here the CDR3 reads CASSQRSGDSARTDTQYF. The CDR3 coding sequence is TGTGCCAGCAGCCAAAGGAGCGGAGATAGCGCCCGCACAGATACGCAGTATTTT.

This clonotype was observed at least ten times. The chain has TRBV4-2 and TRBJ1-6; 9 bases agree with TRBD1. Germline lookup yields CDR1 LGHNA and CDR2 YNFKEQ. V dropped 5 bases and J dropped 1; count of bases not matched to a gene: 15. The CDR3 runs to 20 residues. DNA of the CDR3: TGTGCCAGCAGCGCAAGACAGGGGGTTAAGAGTAGGTCCTATAATTCACCCCTCCACTTT. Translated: CASSARQGVKSRSYNSPLHF.

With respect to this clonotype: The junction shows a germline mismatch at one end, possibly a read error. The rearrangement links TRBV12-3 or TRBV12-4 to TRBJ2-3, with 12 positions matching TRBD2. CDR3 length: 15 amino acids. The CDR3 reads CANSSSGGAADTQYF. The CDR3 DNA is TGTGCCAACAGTTCTAGCGGGGGGGCCGCAGATACGCAGTATTTT.

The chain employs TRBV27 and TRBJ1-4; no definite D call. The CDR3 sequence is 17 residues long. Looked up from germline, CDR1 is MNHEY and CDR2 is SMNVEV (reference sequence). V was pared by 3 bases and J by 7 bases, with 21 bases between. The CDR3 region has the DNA TGTGCCAGCAGTTTCTATCCCCTCCGGGCAGGAGGTGAAAAACTGTTTTTT. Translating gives CASSFYPLRAGGEKLFF.

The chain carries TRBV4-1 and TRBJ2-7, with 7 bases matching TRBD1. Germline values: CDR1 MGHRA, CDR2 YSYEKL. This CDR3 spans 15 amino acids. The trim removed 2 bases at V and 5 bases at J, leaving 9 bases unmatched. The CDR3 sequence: CASSQRVTGVNEQYF. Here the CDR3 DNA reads TGCGCCAGCAGCCAACGTGTTACAGGGGTGAACGAGCAGTACTTC.

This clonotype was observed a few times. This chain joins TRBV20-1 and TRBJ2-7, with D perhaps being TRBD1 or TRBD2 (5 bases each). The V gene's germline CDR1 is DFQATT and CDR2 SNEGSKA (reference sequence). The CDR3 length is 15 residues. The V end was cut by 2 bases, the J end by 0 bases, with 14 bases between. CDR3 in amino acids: CSARSGTESSYEQYF. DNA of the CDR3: TGCAGTGCTAGATCCGGGACCGAAAGCTCCTACGAGCAGTACTTC.

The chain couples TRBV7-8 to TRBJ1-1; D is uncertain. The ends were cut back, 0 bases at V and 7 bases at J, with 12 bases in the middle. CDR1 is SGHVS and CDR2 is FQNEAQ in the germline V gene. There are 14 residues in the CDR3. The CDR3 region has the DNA TGTGCCAGCAGCTTAGCGCCTCCGGGCCGTGAAGCTTTCTTT. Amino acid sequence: CASSLAPPGREAFF.

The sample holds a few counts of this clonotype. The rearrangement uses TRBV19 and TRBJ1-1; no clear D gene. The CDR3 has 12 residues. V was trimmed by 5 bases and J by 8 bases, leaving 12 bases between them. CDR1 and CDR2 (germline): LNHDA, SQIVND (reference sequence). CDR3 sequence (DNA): TGTGCCAGTAGTCTCGATACCTTCGAAGCTTTCTTT. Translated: CASSLDTFEAFF.

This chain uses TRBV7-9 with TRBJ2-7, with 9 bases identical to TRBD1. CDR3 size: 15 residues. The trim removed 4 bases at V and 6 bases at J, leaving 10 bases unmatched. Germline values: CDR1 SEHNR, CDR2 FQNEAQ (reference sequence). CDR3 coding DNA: TGTGCCAGCAGCTCGACAGACAGGGGGATAGGCGAGCAGTACGTC. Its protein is CASSSTDRGIGEQYV.

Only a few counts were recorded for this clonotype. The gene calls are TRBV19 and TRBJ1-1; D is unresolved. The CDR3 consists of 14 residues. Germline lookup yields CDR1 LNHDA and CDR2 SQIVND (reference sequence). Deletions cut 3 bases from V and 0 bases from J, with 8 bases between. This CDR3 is CASSILSLNTEAFF. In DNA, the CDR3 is TGTGCCAGTAGTATCCTCAGCCTGAACACTGAAGCTTTCTTT.

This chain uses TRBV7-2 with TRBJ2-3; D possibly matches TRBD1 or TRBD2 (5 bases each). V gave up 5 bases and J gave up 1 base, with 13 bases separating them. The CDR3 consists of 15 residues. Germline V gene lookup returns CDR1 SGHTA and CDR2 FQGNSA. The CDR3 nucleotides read TGTGCCAGCAGCGTCAGGGAGAGAGGCACAGATACGCAGTATTTT. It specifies CASSVRERGTDTQYF.

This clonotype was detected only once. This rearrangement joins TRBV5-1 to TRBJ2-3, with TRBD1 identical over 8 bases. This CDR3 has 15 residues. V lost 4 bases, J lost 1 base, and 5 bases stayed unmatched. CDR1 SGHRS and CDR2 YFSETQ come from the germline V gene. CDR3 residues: CASSQGAGRTDTQYF. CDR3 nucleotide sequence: TGCGCCAGCAGCCAGGGGGCAGGTCGCACAGATACGCAGTATTTT.

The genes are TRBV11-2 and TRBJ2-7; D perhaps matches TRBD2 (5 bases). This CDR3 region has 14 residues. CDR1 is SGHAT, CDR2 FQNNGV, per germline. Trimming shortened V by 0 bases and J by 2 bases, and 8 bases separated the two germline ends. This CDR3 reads CASSLDLGAYEQYV. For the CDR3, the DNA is TGTGCCAGCAGCTTAGATTTGGGAGCCTACGAGCAGTACGTC.

CDR3 sequence: CASSPRTGADTGELFF. For the CDR3, the DNA is TGTGCCAGCAGTCCTAGGACAGGGGCGGACACCGGGGAGCTGTTTTTT. V usage is TRBV6-1 and J usage is TRBJ2-2; 9 bases line up with TRBD1. The ends lost 5 bases at V and 3 bases at J; junction bases unmatched: 7. There are 16 residues in the CDR3. Germline V gene sequence: CDR1 MNHNS, CDR2 SASEGT.

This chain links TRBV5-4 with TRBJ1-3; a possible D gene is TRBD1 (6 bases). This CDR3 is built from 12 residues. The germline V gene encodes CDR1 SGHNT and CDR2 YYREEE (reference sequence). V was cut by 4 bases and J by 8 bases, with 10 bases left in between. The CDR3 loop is CASSGRGDTIYF. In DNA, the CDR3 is TGTGCCAGCAGCGGGAGGGGGGACACCATATATTTT. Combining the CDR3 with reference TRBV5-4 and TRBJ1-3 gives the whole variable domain ETGVTQSPTHLIKTRGQQVTLRCSSQSGHNTVSWYQQALGQGPQFIFQYYREEENGRGNFPPRFSGLQFPNYSSELNVNALELDDSALYLCASSGRGDTIYFGEGSWLTVV.

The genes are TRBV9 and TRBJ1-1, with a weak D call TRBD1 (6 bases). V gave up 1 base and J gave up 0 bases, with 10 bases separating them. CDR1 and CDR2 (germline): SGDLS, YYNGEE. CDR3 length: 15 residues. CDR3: CASSVREGVNTEAFF. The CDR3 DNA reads TGTGCCAGCAGCGTAAGGGAGGGGGTGAACACTGAAGCTTTCTTT.

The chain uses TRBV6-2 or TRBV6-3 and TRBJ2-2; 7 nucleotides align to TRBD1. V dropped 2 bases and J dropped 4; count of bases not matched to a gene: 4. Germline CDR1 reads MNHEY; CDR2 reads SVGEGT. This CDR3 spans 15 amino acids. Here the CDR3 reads CASSYGAGGTGELFF. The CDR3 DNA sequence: TGTGCCAGCAGTTACGGGGCAGGGGGCACCGGGGAGCTGTTTTTT.

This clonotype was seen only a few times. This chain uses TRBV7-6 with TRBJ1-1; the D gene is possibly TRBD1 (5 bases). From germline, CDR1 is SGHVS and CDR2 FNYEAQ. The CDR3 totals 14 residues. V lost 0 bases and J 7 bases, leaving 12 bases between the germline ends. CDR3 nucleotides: TGTGCCAGCAGCTTAGCGGGAGGGACTCATGAAGCTTTCTTT. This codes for CASSLAGGTHEAFF.

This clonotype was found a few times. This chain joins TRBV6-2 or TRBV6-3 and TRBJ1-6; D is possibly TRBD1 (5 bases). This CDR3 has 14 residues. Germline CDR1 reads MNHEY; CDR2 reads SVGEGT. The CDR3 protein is CPFSRRGANSPLHF. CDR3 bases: TGTCCCTTCAGCCGGCGAGGGGCGAATTCACCCCTCCACTTT.

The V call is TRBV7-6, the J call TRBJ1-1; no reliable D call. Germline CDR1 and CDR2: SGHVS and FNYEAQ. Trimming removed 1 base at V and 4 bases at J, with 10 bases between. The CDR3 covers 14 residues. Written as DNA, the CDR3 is TGTGCCAGCAGCTTAGACTCTTATGGCACTGAAGCTTTCTTT. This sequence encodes CASSLDSYGTEAFF.

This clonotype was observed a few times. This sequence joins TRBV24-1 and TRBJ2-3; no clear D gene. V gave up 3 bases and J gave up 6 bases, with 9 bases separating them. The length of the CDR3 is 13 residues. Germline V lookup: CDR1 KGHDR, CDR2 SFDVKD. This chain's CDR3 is CATSDPTWDTQYF. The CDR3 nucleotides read TGTGCCACCAGTGATCCCACGTGGGATACGCAGTATTTT.

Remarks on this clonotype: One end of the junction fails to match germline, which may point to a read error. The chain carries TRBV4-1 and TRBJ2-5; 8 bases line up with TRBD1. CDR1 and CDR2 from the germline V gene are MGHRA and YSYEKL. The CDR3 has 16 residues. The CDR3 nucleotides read TGTGCCAGCAGCCAAGATCAGGGGGCCAGGAAAGAGACCCAGTACTTC. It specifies CASSQDQGARKETQYF.